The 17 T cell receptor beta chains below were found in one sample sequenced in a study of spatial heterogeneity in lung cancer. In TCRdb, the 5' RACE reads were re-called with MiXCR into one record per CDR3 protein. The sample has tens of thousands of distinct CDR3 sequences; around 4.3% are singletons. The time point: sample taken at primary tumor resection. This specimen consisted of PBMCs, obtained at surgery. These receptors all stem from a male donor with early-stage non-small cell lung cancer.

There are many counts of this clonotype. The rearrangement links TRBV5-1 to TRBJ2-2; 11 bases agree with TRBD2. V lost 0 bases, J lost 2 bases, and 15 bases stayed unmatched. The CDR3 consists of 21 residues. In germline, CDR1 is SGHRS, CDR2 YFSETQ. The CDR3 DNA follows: TGCGCCAGCAGCTTGGCCCTCAGTCTGATGACTAGCGGGGACAACACCGGGGAGCTGTTTTTT. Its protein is CASSLALSLMTSGDNTGELFF.

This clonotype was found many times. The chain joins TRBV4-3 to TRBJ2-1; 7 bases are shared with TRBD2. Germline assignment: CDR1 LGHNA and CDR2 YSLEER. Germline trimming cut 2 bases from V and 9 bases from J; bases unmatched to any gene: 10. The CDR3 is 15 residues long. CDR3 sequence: CASSQPLGGRGEQFF. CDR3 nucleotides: TGCGCCAGCAGCCAACCTCTGGGGGGGAGGGGTGAGCAGTTCTTC.

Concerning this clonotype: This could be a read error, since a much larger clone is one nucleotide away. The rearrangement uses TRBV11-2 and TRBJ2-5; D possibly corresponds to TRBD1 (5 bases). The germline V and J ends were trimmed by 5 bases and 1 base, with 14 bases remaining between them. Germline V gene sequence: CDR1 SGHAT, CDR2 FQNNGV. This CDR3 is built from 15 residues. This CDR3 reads CASSPSGCSQETQYF. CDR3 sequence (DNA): TGTGCCAGCAGCCCCTCAGGGTGTAGCCAAGAGACCCAGTACTTC.

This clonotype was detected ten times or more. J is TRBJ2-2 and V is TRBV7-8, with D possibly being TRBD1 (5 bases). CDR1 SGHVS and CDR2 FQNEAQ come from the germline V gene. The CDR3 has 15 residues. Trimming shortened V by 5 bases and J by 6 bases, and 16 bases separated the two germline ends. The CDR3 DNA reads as TGTGCCAGCAGCCCGTGGGGCATGGGGCCCGGGGAGCTGTTTTTT. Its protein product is CASSPWGMGPGELFF.

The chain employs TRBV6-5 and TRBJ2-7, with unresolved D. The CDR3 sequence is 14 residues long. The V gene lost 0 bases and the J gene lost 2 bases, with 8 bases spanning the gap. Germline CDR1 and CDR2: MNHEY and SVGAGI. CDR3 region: CASSYSVETYEQYF. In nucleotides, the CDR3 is TGTGCCAGCAGTTACTCGGTTGAGACCTACGAGCAGTACTTC.

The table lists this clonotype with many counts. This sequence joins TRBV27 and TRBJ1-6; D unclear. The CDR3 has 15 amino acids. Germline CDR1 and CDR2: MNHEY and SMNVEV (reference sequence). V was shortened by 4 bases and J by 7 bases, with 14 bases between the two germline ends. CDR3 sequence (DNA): TGTGCCAGCAGTTCCGCCGCTGTTACGAATTCACCCCTCCACTTT. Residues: CASSSAAVTNSPLHF.

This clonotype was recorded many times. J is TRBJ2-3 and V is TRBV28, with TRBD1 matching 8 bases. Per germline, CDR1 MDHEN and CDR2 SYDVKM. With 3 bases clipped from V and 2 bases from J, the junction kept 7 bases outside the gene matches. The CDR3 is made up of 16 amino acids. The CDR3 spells CASSFARGRLTDTQYF. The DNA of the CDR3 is TGTGCCAGCAGTTTCGCCAGGGGGCGACTCACAGATACGCAGTATTTT.

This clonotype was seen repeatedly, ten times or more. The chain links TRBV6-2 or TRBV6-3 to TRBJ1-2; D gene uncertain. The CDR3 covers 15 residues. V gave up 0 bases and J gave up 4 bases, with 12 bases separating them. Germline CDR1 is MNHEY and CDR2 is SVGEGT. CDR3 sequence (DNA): TGTGCCAGCAGTTACTCGACCCCGGGTGGCTATGGCTACACCTTC. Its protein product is CASSYSTPGGYGYTF.

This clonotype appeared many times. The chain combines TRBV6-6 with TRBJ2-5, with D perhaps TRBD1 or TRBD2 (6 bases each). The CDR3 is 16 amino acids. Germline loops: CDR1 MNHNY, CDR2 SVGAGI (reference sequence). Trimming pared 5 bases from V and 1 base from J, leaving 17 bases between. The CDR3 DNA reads TGTGCCAGCAGTCAAGGACAACAGGGACTCCAAGAGACCCAGTACTTC. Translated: CASSQGQQGLQETQYF.

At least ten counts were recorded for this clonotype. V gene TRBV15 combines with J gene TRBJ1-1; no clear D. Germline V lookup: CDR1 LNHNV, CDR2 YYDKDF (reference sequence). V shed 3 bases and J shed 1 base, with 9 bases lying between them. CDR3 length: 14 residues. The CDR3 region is CATSRKDKNTEAFF. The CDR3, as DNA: TGTGCCACCAGCAGGAAAGACAAGAACACTGAAGCTTTCTTT.

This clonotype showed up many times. The CDR3 DNA reads as TGTGCCAGCAGTGAAATCTTGTCTAGCGGATTCAACGAGCAGTACTTC. It encodes CASSEILSSGFNEQYF. V is TRBV2 and J is TRBJ2-7; 7 bases match TRBD2. Germline V gene lookup returns CDR1 SNHLY and CDR2 FYNNEI. Trimming removed 2 bases from V and 5 bases from J; junction bases left unmatched: 12. The CDR3 totals 16 residues.

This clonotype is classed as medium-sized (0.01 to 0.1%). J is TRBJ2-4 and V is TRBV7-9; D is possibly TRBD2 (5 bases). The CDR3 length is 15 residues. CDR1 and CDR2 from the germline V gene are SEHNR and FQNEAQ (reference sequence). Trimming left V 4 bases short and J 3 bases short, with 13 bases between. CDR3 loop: CASSSSRDLKNIQYF. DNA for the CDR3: TGTGCCAGCAGCTCCTCCCGGGATCTCAAAAACATTCAGTACTTC. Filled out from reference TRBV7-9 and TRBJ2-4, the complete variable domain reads DTGVSQNPRHKITKRGQNVTFRCDPISEHNRLYWYRQTLGQGPEFLTYFQNEAQLEKSRLLSDRFSAERPKGSFSTLEIQRTEQGDSAMYLCASSSSRDLKNIQYFGAGTRLSVL.

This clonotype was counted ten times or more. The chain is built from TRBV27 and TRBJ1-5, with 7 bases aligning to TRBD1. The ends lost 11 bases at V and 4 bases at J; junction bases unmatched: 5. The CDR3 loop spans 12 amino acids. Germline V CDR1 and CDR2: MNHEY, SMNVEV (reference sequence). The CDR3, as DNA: TGTGCCGAGGGACAGATTAATCAGCCCCAGCATTTT. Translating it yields CAEGQINQPQHF.

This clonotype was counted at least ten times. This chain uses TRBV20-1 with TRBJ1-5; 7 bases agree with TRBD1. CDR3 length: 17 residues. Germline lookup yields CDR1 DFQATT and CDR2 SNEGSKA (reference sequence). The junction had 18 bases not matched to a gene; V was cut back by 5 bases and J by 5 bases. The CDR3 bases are TGCAGTGCTGGTGACAGGGAATTCGGTGCGTTGGATCAGCCCCAGCATTTT. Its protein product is CSAGDREFGALDQPQHF.

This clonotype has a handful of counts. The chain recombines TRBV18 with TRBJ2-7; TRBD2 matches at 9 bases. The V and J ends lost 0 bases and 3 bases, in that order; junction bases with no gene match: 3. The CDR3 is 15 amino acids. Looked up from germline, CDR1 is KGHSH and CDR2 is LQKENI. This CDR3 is CASSPPTSGFYEQYF. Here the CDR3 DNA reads TGTGCCAGCTCACCACCTACTAGCGGGTTCTACGAGCAGTACTTC.

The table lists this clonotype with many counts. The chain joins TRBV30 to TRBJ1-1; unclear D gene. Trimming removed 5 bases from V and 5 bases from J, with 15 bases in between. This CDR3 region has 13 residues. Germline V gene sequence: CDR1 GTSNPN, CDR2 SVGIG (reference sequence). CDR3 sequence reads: CAWDRVVGTEAFF. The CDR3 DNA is TGTGCCTGGGATCGGGTCGTTGGGACTGAAGCTTTCTTT.

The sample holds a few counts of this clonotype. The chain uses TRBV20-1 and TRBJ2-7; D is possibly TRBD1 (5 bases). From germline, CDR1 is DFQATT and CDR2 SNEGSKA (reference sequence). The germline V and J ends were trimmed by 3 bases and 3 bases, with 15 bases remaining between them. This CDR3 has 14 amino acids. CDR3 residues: CSASPVDSSYEQYF. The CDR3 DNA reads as TGCAGTGCTAGCCCTGTCGACAGTAGCTACGAGCAGTACTTC.